This T cell receptor beta chain appears in the sequencing data of a study of blood T cell repertoires in COVID-19. This CDR3 comprises 15 residues. The V gene's germline CDR1 is SNHLY and CDR2 FYNNEI. V dropped 4 bases and J dropped 4 bases, with 14 bases sitting between them. Method: immunoSEQ multiplex PCR; TCRdb's copy keeps in-frame clones and lacks some. This sample has fewer than 200,000 clones, with around four fifths found just once. Sequencing used peripheral blood. The rearrangement uses TRBV2 and TRBJ2-1, with D possibly being TRBD1 (6 bases). This clonotype was obtained from a woman between 65 and 79 years old who had recovered from COVID-19. CDR3 bases: TGTGCCAGCAGTGGGGGGCCCCCCGCTTACAATGAGCAGTTCTTC. Translation: CASSGGPPAYNEQFF.